This T cell receptor beta chain was sequenced for a study of neurological immune-mediated disorders (dated by TCRdb to the late 2010s). Study-wide context: Among the 34 multiple sclerosis patients, relapsing-remitting MS accounted for approximately 31 and secondary progressive MS accounted for 3. Peripheral blood TCR-beta repertoires from HTLV-I-associated myelopathy (HAM/TSP) patients, multiple sclerosis patients and healthy controls were compared by UMI-based sequencing. The approximately 110 TCR-beta libraries covered PBMC samples along with longitudinal samples, technical triplicates, and paired sorted CD4+ and CD8+ T-cell subsets. Longitudinal HAM/TSP donors and healthy donors each had 3 time-points at intervals of about 3-45 months. The cohort comprised roughly 69 subjects: roughly 14 HAM/TSP patients, some 34 multiple sclerosis patients and about 20 healthy controls.

CDR1 and CDR2 are drawn from the germline V gene: KGHSH, LQKENI. The CDR3, from cysteine to phenylalanine, totals 13 residues. Solely the CDR3 DNA is kept, with 39 bases framed from the first base. V and J lose 4 bases and 8 bases, and a span of 14 bases separates them. What the study reported, not specific to this receptor: In a phylogenetic analysis, the repertoires of 18 out of 34 MS patients fell into a single cluster of related CDR3 sequences, pointing to a possible signature at the repertoire level. The MS cluster was not associated with any clinical or MRI features, and the authors stated that larger cohorts are needed. No identical CDR3 amino acid sequences were found to be shared among expanded clones across subjects, suggesting that TCR-beta repertoires were private in all groups. TCR clonal expansion was greatest in HAM/TSP patients and smallest in MS patients, who ranked below even healthy controls.

This clonotype was seen at least ten times. The antigen it recognizes is unknown. One base away there is no much larger clone; base qualities are not given. cDNA was synthesized by template-switch 5'RACE using a primer carrying a 10-nucleotide random unique molecular identifier by which each TCR transcript was tagged. Over 180 million TCR-beta sequences, covering 15-18 subjects, were produced in each sequencing run. Total RNA was extracted with the RNeasy kit. TCR-beta VDJ regions were amplified with primers for the TCR constant region and the 5'RACE anchor, using the KAPA Real-time Library Amplification kit. A first PCR added sample indexes and Illumina adaptors, after which a second PCR increased the library yield. The roughly 650 bp TCR product was size-selected on a 2% E-gel SizeSelection system after Ampure bead purification. Before pooling, libraries had their quality checked on a Bioanalyzer, their concentration measured with Qubit, and their quantity determined with the Kapa Library Quantification kit. Paired-end 2 x 150 bp sequencing of the libraries was performed on an Illumina HiSeq 2500. To increase sequence diversity, about 25-31% phiX was spiked into each library pool. From the authors' description of their analysis: Quality-filtered reads were processed with the UMI-based MiGEC pipeline, which removed over 75% of raw TCR sequences during error correction. IMGT germline references were used for aligning VDJ genes, and each clonotype was defined as a unique CDR3 amino acid sequence together with its V-J genes. VDJtools evaluated clonal expansion, Shannon diversity and CDR3 relatedness (CalcPairwiseDistances, ClusterSamples); CLCbio workbench built phylogenetic trees. Expanded clones were defined as having at least 8 unique UMIs, based on coefficient-of-variation modelling across technical triplicates. The public reads were quality trimmed at Q25 with fastp and then assembled into clones with MiXCR by TCRdb, keeping productive beta chains. CDR3 protein sequences are deduplicated, and each keeps its most common genes and DNA. These V and J calls derive from TCRdb rather than the authors' analysis. This sample holds more than 75,000 distinct CDR3 sequences; about 4.5% were observed only once. Of the sample, roughly 5.6% falls within the top ten clones.

The sample's time point label, decoded: longitudinal time-point 3. For unsorted PBMC libraries, 2 million PBMCs were used after storage in RNAlater at -80 degrees C until RNA extraction. Multiple sclerosis patients were enrolled in a US clinical protocol evaluating disease progression by magnetic resonance imaging. PBMCs were separated from peripheral blood using Ficoll-Hypaque density gradient centrifugation and then cryopreserved in liquid nitrogen. Specimen: PBMCs. This clonotype was obtained from a woman between 55 and 75 years old with multiple sclerosis. The chain is encoded by TRBV18 joined to TRBJ1-2; the D gene is perhaps TRBD1, on 6 matching bases. The nucleotide sequence reads TGTGCCAGCTCACAGTATCAGGGGCCCGGCTACACCTTC. Translated, it gives CASSQYQGPGYTF.